The 2 T cell receptor beta chains below come from one sample, sequenced in a study of regulatory T cells in long-lasting Graves disease. Combining iRepertoire HTBI primers with Arm-PCR of CDR3 regions, the authors built TCR beta libraries. TCRdb called the multiplex PCR reads again in MiXCR, with one record for every CDR3 protein. The sample lists some 440,000 distinct CDR3 sequences; around 20% were seen once. The sample's time point: persistent/refractory GD, antithyroid drugs over 5 years with positive TRAb. Extracted PBMC RNA gave rise to the TCR library. The starting material was peripheral blood mononuclear cells (PBMCs), obtained when the disease was refractory, from a patient treated with antithyroid drugs. The receptors shown here come from a female donor with Graves disease.

This clonotype was detected a few times. This chain connects TRBV27 to TRBJ2-7; possibly TRBD2 for D (6 bases). The CDR3 extends over 13 amino acids. Germline CDR1 is MNHEY and CDR2 is SMNVEV (reference sequence). V was pared by 5 bases and J by 8 bases, with 16 bases between. The CDR3 loop is CASSPRGWYKQYF. The CDR3 nucleotides are TGTGCCAGCAGTCCTCGGGGGTGGTACAAGCAGTACTTC.

This chain uses TRBV7-3 with TRBJ2-7, with 10 bases lining up with TRBD2. The CDR3 sequence is 16 residues long. Germline CDR1 reads SGHTA; CDR2 reads FQGTGA. V shed 4 bases and J 4 bases; nucleotides not matched to a gene: 10. CDR3 amino acids: CASSSQASGSPYEQYF. CDR3 sequence (DNA): TGTGCCAGCAGCTCCCAGGCTAGCGGGAGTCCATACGAGCAGTACTTC.